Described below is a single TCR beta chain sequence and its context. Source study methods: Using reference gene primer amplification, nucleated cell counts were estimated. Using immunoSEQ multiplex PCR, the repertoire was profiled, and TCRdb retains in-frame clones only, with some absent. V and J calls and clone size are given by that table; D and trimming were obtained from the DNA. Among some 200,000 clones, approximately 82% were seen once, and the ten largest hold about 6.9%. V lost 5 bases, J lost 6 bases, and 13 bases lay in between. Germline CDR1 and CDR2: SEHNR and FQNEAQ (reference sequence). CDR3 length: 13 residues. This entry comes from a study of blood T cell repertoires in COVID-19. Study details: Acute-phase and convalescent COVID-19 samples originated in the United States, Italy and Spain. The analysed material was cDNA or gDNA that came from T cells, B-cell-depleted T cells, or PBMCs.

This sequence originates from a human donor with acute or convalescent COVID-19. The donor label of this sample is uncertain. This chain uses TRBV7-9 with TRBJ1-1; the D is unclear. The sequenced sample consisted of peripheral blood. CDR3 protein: CASSTMGSAEAFF. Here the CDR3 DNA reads TGTGCCAGCAGCACTATGGGTTCTGCTGAAGCTTTCTTT.